This TCR beta chain was identified during a study of cytomegalovirus exposure and HLA in healthy donors. The study, taken as a whole, reports: Later, an analysis found that common viral pathogens appeared to be linked with several of the most significant clusters. A later analysis linked a missense variant in DCLRE1C to the trimming of TCR beta V and J genes.

Germline CDR1 is SEHNR and CDR2 is FQNEAQ (reference sequence). The CDR3 extends over 14 amino acids. V was trimmed by 6 bases and J by 0 bases, leaving 11 bases between them. This clone was seen a handful of times. No antigen is known for it. In the PCR, 60 Vbeta and 13 Jbeta primers were used. This table comes from immunoSEQ multiplex PCR, and its TCRdb copy is limited to in-frame clones, with some not included. Counted here are fewer than 200,000 clones, around 83% occurring once; the ten biggest clones make up about 2.1%. The TCR comes from a man aged 18 to 30 in good health and CMV-seropositive. This chain joins TRBV7-9 and TRBJ1-1; D is possibly TRBD1 (6 bases). Material: PBMCs. The CDR3 DNA sequence: TGTGCCAGCAGGCCAACAGGGATGAACACTGAAGCTTTCTTT. Translating it yields CASRPTGMNTEAFF.